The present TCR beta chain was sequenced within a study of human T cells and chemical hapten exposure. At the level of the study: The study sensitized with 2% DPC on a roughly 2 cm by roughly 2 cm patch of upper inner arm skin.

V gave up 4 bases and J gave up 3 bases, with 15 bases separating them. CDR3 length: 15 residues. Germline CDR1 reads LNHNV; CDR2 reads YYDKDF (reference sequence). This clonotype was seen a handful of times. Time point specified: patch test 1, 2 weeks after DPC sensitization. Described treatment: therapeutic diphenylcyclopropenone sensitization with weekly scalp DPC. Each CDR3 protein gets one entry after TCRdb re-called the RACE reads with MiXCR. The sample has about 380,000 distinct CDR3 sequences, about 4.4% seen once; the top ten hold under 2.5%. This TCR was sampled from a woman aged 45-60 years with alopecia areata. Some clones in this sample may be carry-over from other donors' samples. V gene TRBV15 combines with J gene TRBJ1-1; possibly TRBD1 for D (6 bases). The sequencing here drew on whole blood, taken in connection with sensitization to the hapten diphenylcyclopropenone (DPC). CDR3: CATSNGGRADTEAFF. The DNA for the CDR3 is TGTGCCACCAGCAACGGGGGGCGCGCGGACACTGAAGCTTTCTTT.